Listed below are T cell receptor beta chains from one sample, sequenced in a study of T cell responses to AZD1222 COVID-19 vaccine. Some clones are missing from TCRdb's copy, which holds only in-frame ones; the method was immunoSEQ multiplex PCR. The data show hundreds of thousands of clones, with 94% seen just once and less than 0.65% held by the top ten. The source was peripheral blood, collected 28 days after the second AZD1222 dose. These receptors all come from an adult who received the AZD1222 COVID-19 vaccine. CDR3s include the opening cysteine and the closing phenylalanine or tryptophan. D genes are given only for firm matches. Size is stated for part of the rows, as once, few or many counts, or as a class when the clone is expanded.

j_call | clone_size | d_call | v_call | cdr3_aa | cdr3_nt
TRBJ1-2 | - | TRBD1 | TRBV6-1 | CASSDLGGGNYGYTF | TGTGCCAGCAGTGACCTAGGAGGGGGCAACTATGGCTACACCTTC
TRBJ1-2 | - | - | TRBV29-1 | CSVETVGDGYTF | TGCAGCGTTGAAACAGTGGGTGATGGCTACACCTTC
TRBJ2-1 | - | TRBD2 | TRBV11-2 | CASRGLAGGPRGNEQFF | TGTGCCAGTAGGGGACTAGCGGGAGGGCCACGAGGAAATGAGCAGTTCTTC
TRBJ2-1 | - | TRBD1 | TRBV29-1 | CSVEGGRQGYNEQFF | TGCAGCGTTGAAGGGGGGCGACAGGGCTACAATGAGCAGTTCTTC
TRBJ2-5 | - | TRBD2 | TRBV4-2 | CASSQDIAGGFETQYF | TGTGCCAGCAGCCAAGATATAGCGGGGGGGTTTGAGACCCAGTACTTC
TRBJ1-1 | - | TRBD1 | TRBV5-1 | CASSSNPGGTEAFF | TGCGCCAGCAGCTCAAATCCAGGGGGAACTGAAGCTTTCTTT
TRBJ1-5 | - | - | TRBV6-5 | CASSYEGVRGQPQHF | TGTGCCAGCAGTTACGAAGGGGTCCGAGGGCAGCCCCAGCATTTT
TRBJ2-3 | - | - | TRBV28 | CASSLAGGADTQYF | TGTGCCAGCAGTTTGGCCGGGGGCGCAGATACGCAGTATTTT
TRBJ1-3 | - | - | TRBV7-9 | CASSPRRGRSGNTIYF | TGTGCCAGCAGCCCCCGGAGGGGCAGGTCTGGAAACACCATATATTTT
TRBJ1-5 | once | TRBD1 | TRBV7-2 | CASSTGQASNQPQHF | TGTGCCAGCAGCACGGGACAGGCGAGCAATCAGCCCCAGCATTTT
TRBJ1-6 | - | - | TRBV5-1 | CASSPEWGRKGSPLHF | TGCGCCAGCAGTCCCGAGTGGGGCCGGAAGGGTTCACCCCTCCACTTT
TRBJ1-4 | - | - | TRBV5-4 | CASSKKGGNEKLFF | TGTGCCAGCAGTAAAAAGGGTGGGAATGAAAAACTGTTTTTT
TRBJ2-5 | - | - | TRBV5-6 | CASSRRGPGLTQYF | TGTGCCAGCAGCCGGCGGGGGCCGGGACTTACCCAGTACTTC
TRBJ2-7 | - | - | TRBV7-2 | CASRAGSYEQYF | TGTGCCAGCAGAGCGGGTTCCTACGAGCAGTACTTC
TRBJ1-2 | - | - | TRBV28 | CASSAGLGYGYTF | TGTGCCAGCAGCGCAGGGTTAGGGTATGGCTACACCTTC
TRBJ2-5 | - | - | TRBV4-1 | CASSPLGQGETQYF | TGCGCCAGCAGCCCCCTTGGCCAGGGGGAGACCCAGTACTTC
TRBJ2-2 | - | - | TRBV2 | CASQRGELFF | TGTGCCTCCCAGCGCGGGGAGCTGTTTTTT
TRBJ1-4 | - | - | TRBV9 | CASSVSTGLEKLFF | TGTGCCAGCAGCGTTAGTACAGGGCTTGAAAAACTGTTTTTT
TRBJ2-7 | - | TRBD1 | TRBV7-2 | CASSLGQGQGEQYF | TGTGCCAGCAGCTTGGGACAGGGCCAGGGCGAGCAGTACTTC
TRBJ1-1 | - | - | TRBV5-6 | CASSLAGGGAEAFF | TGTGCCAGCAGCTTGGCCGGCGGGGGCGCTGAAGCTTTCTTT
TRBJ2-7 | few | TRBD2 | TRBV7-9 | CASSLAHTSDSYEQYF | TGTGCCAGCAGCTTAGCGCATACTAGCGACTCCTACGAGCAGTACTTC
TRBJ2-7 | - | - | TRBV28 | CASSLKGYEQYF | TGTGCCAGCAGTTTGAAGGGGTACGAGCAGTACTTC
TRBJ1-1 | - | - | TRBV7-9 | CASRYVGLNQGRTEAFF | TGTGCCAGCAGGTACGTGGGGTTAAATCAGGGCAGGACTGAAGCTTTCTTT
TRBJ1-2 | once | - | TRBV6-5 | CASSPYPAGSGYTF | TGTGCCAGCAGTCCCTACCCGGCCGGCTCTGGCTACACCTTC
TRBJ2-7 | - | - | TRBV11-2 | CASSLTGDILYEQYF | TGTGCCAGCAGCCTAACGGGGGACATACTCTACGAGCAGTACTTC
TRBJ2-1 | - | - | TRBV28 | CASSLRRNEQFF | TGTGCCAGCAGTTTGCGGCGCAATGAGCAGTTCTTC
TRBJ1-1 | - | - | TRBV6-5 | CASRGGRTEAFF | TGTGCCTCGAGGGGGGGAAGGACTGAAGCTTTCTTT
TRBJ2-2 | - | - | TRBV4-1 | CASSQQYHSSTVTPAELFF | TGCGCCAGCAGCCAACAATATCATAGCTCGACAGTAACACCGGCGGAGCTGTTTTTT
TRBJ2-7 | - | TRBD2 | TRBV11-2 | CASSFSTSGRSEQYF | TGTGCCAGCAGCTTTTCGACTAGCGGGAGGTCCGAGCAGTACTTC
TRBJ2-6 | - | - | TRBV19 | CASRSLTSGANVLTF | TGTGCCAGTAGGAGCCTTACCAGTGGGGCCAACGTCCTGACTTTC
TRBJ1-2 | - | - | TRBV2 | CASSEKARNYGYTF | TGTGCCAGCAGTGAAAAGGCGCGCAACTATGGCTACACCTTC
TRBJ2-1 | - | TRBD2 | TRBV28 | CASSSHGGGANEQFF | TGTGCCAGCAGCTCTCACGGCGGGGGGGCAAATGAGCAGTTCTTC
TRBJ2-3 | - | TRBD2 | TRBV7-2 | CASTPFATSPSTDTQYF | TGTGCCAGCACCCCATTCGCGACTAGCCCTAGCACAGATACGCAGTATTTT
TRBJ2-7 | - | - | TRBV2 | CASSDPTLTGQYF | TGTGCCAGCAGTGACCCGACCTTGACCGGGCAGTACTTC
TRBJ2-6 | once | - | TRBV6-2/TRBV6-3 | CASSPLGKGGANVLTF | TGTGCCAGCAGTCCACTGGGAAAAGGTGGGGCCAACGTCCTGACTTTC
TRBJ2-6 | - | - | TRBV6-5 | CASSSAAGSRANVLTF | TGTGCCAGCAGTTCCGCAGCTGGCTCTCGGGCCAACGTCCTGACTTTC